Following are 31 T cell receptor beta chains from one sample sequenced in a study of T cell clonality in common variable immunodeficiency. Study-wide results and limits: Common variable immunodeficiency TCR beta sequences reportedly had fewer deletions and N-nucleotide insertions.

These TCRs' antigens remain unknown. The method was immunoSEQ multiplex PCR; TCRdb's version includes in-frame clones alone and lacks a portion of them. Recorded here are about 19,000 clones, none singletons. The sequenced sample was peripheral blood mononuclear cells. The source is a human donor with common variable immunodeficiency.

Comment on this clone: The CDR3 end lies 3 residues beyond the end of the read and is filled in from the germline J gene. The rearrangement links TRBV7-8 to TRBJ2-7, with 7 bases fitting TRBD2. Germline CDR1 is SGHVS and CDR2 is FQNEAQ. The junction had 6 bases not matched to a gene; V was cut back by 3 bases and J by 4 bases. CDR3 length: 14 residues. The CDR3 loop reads CASSFGTTLYEQYF. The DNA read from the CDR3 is TGTGCCAGCAGCTTTGGGACTACGCTGTACGAG.

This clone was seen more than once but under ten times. This CDR3 is CASSLNEGLNEQFF. The covered CDR3 bases are TGTGCCAGCAGCTTAAACGAAGGGCTCAATGAG. This chain links TRBV7-2 with TRBJ2-1; D not resolved. The CDR3 end falls 3 residues outside the read, so it is completed with the germline J gene. V lost 2 bases and J 6 bases, leaving 11 bases between the germline ends. Germline CDR1 and CDR2: SGHTA and FQGNSA. This CDR3 comprises 14 residues.

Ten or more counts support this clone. CDR3 sequence reads: CASSYSGRGGETQYF. The CDR3 DNA, read in part, is TGTGCCAGCAGTTACTCGGGGAGGGGGGGAGAGACC. This chain links TRBV6-2 or TRBV6-3 with TRBJ2-5, with D tentatively TRBD2 (7 bases). With the read ending 3 residues before the CDR3 end, the germline J gene is used to fill in that end. Germline CDR1 MNHEY, CDR2 SVGEGT. This CDR3 has 15 amino acids. Trimming removed 0 bases from V and 4 bases from J, with 12 bases in between.

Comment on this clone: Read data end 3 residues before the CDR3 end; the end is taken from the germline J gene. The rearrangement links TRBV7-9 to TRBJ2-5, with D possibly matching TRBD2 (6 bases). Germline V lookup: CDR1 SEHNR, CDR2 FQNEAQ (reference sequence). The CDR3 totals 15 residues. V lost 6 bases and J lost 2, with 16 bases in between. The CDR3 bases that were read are TGTGCCAGCAGGGTGGCGGGGCCTCAACAAGAGACC. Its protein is CASRVAGPQQET. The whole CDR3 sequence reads CASRVAGPQQETQYF.

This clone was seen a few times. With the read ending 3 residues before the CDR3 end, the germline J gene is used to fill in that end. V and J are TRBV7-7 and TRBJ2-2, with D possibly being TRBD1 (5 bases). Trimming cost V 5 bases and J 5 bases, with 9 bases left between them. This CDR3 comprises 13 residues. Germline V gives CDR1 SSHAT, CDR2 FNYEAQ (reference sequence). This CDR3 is CASSATETGELFF. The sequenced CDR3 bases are TGTGCCAGCAGCGCGACAGAAACCGGGGAG.

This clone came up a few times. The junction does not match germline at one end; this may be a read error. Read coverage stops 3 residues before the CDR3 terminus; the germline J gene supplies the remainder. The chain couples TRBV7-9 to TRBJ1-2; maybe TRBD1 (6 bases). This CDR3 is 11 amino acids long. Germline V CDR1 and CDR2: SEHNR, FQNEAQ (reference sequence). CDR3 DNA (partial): TGTACCAGGGGTAGGGTCTATGGC. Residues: CTRGRVYG. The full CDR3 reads CTRGRVYGYTF.

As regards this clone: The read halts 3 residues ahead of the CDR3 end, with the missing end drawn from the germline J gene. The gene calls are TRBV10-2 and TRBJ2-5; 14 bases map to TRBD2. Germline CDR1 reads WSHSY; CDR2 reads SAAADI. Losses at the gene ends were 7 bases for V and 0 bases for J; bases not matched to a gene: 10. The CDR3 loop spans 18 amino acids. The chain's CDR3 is CASNGLAGGKTYQETQYF. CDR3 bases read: TGCGCCAGCAACGGACTAGCGGGGGGCAAGACTTACCAAGAGACC.

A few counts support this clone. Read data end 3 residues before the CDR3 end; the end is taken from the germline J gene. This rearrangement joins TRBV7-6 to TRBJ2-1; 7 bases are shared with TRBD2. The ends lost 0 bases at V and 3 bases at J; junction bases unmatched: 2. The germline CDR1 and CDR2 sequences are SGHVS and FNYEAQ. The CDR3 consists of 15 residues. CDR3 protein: CASSLAKRDYNEQFF. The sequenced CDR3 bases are TGTGCCAGCAGCTTAGCTAAGCGGGACTACAATGAG.

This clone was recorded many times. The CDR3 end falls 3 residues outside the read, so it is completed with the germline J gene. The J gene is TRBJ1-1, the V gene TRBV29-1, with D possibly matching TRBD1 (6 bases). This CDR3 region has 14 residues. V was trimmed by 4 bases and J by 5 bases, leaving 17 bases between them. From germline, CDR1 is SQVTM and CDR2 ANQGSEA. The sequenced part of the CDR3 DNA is TGCAGCGTTGGACTTCCAGGGGTTTGGACTGAA. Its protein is CSVGLPGVWTE. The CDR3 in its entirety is CSVGLPGVWTEAFF.

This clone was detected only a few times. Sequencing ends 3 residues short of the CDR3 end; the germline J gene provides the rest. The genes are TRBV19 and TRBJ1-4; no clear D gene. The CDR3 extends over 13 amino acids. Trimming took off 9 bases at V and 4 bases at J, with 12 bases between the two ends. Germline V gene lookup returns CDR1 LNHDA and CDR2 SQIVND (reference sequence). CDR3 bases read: TGTGCCAGGGATAGGACTATTAATGAAAAA. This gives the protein CARDRTINEK. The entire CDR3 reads CARDRTINEKLFF.

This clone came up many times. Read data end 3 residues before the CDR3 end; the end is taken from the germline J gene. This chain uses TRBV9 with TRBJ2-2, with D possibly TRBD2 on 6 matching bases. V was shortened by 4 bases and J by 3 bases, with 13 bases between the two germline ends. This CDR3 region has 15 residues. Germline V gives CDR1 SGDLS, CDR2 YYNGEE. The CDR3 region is CASSLTSIDTGELFF. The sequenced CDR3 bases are TGTGCCAGCAGCCTCACTAGCATAGACACCGGGGAG. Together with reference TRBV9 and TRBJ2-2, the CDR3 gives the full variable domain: DSGVTQTPKHLITATGQRVTLRCSPRSGDLSVYWYQQSLDQGLQFLIQYYNGEERAKGNILERFSAQQFPDLHSELNLSSLELGDSALYFCASSLTSIDTGELFFGEGSRLTVL.

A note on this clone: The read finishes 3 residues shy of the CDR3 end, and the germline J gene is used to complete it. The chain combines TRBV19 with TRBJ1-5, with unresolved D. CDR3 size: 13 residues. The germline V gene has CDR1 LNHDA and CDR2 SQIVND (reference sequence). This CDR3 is CASSIPGGYPQHF. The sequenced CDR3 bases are TGTGCCAGTAGTATCCCCGGTGGTTATCCC.

Partial CDR3 DNA: TGTGCCAGCAGCGCAAGGGGCGATGGGGCCTACGAG. Amino acid sequence: CASSARGDGAYE. The whole CDR3 reads CASSARGDGAYEQYF. The genes are TRBV7-9 and TRBJ2-7; the D gene is possibly TRBD1 (5 bases). The read terminates 3 residues before the CDR3 end, so the remaining end is supplied by the germline J gene. This CDR3 contains 15 residues. V dropped 5 bases and J dropped 2 bases, with 16 bases sitting between them. The germline V gene encodes CDR1 SEHNR and CDR2 FQNEAQ (reference sequence).

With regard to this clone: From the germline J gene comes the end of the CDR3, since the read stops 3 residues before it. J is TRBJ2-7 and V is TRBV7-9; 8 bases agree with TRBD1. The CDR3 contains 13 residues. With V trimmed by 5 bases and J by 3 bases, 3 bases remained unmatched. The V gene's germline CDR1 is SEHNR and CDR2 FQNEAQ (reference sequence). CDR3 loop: CASSRDRIYEQYF. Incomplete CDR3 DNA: TGTGCCAGCAGCCGGGACAGGATCTACGAG.

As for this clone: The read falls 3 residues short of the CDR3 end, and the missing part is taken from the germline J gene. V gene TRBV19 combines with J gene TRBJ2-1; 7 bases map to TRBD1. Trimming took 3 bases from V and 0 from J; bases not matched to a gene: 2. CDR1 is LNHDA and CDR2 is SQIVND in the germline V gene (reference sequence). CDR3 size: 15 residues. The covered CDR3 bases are TGTGCCAGTAGTATTGACAGGGCCTCCTACAATGAG. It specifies CASSIDRASYNE. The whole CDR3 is CASSIDRASYNEQFF.

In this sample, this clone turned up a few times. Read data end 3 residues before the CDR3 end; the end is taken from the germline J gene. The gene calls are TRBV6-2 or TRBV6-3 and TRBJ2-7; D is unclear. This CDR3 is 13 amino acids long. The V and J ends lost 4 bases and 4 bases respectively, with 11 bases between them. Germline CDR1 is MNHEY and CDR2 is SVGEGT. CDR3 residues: CASSSASWYEQYF. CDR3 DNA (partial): TGTGCCAGCAGTTCTGCGAGCTGGTACGAG.

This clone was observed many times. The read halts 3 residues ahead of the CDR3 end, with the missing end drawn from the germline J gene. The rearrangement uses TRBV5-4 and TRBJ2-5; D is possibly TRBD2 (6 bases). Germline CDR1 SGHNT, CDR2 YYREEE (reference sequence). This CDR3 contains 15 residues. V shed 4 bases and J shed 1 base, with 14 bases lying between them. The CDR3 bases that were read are TGTGCCAGCAGCCCCCCCGGGACTTCCCAAGAGACC. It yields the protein CASSPPGTSQET. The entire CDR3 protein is CASSPPGTSQETQYF.

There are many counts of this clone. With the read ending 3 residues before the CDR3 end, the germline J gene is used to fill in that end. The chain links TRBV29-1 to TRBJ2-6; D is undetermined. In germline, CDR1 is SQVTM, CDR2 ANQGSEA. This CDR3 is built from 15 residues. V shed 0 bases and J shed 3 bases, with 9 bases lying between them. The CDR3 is CSVEDMSVGANVLTF. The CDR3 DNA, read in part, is TGCAGCGTTGAAGATATGAGCGTTGGGGCCAACGTC.

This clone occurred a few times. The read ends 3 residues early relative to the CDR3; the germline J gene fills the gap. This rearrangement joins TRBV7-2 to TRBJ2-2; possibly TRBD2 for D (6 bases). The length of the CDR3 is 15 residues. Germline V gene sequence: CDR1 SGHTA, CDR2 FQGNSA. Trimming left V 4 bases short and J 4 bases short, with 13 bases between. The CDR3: CASSSTSRITGELFF. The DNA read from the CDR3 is TGTGCCAGCAGCTCTACTAGCAGAATCACCGGGGAG.

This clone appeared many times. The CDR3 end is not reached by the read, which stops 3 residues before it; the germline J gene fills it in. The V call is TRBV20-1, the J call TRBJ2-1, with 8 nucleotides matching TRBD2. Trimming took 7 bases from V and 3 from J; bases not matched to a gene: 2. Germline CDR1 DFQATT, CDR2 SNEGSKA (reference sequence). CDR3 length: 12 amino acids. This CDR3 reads CSGLAGYNEQFF. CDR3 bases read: TGCAGTGGCCTAGCGGGCTACAATGAG.

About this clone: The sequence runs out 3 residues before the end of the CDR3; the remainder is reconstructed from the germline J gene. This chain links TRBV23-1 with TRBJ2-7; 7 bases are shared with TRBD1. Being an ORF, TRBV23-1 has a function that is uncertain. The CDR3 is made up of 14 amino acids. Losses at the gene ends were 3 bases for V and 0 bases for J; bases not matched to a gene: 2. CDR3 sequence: CASSQGQLSYEQYF. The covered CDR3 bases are TGCGCCAGCAGTCAGGGACAGCTCTCCTACGAG.

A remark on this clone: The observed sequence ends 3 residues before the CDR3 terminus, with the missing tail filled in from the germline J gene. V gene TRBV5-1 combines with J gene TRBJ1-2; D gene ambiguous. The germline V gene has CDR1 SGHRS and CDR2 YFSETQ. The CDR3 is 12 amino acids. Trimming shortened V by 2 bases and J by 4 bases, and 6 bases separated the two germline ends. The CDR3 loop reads CASSFSAYGYTF. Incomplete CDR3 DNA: TGCGCCAGCAGCTTTAGCGCCTATGGC.

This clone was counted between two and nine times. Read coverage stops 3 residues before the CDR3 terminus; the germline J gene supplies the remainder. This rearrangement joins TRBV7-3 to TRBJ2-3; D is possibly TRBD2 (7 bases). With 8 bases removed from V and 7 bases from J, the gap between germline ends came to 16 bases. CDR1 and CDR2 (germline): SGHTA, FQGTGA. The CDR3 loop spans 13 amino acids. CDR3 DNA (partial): TGTGCCAGCGCGTGGGGGGGCCTTAATACG. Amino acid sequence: CASAWGGLNT. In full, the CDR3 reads CASAWGGLNTQYF.

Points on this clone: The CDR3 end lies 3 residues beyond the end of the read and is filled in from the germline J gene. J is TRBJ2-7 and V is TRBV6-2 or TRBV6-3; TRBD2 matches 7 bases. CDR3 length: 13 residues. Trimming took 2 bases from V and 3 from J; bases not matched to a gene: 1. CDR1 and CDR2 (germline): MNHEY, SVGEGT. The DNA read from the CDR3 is TGTGCCAGCAGTTACGAGCGGGACTACGAG. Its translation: CASSYERDYE. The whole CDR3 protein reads CASSYERDYEQYF.

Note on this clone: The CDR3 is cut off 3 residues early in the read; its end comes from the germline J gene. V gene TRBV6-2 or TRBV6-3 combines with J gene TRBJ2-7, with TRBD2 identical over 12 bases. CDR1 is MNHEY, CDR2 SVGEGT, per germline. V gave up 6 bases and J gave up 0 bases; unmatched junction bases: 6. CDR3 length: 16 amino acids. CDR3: CASRGLAGFGSYEQYF. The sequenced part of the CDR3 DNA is TGTGCCAGCAGAGGACTAGCGGGATTCGGCTCCTACGAG.

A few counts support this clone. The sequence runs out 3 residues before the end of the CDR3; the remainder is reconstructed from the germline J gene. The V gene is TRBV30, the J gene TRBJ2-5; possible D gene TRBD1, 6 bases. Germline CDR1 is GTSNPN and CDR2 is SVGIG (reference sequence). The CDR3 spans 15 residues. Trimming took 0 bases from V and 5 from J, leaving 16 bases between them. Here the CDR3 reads CAWSVKTGSWETQYF. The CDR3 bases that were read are TGTGCCTGGAGTGTGAAAACAGGGAGTTGGGAGACC.

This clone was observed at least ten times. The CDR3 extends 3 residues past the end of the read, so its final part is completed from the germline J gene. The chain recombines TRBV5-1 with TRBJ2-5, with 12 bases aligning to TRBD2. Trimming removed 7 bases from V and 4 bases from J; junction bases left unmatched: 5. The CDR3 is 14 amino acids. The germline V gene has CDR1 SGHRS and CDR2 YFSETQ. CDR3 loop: CASSSGGALETQYF. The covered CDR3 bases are TGCGCCAGCTCTAGCGGGGGGGCCCTAGAGACC.

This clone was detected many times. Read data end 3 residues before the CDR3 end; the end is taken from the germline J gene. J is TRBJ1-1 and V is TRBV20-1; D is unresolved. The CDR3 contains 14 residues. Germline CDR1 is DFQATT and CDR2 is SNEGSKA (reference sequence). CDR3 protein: CSARDPGRVIGAFF. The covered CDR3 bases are TGCAGTGCTAGAGATCCGGGTAGAGTAATTGGA.

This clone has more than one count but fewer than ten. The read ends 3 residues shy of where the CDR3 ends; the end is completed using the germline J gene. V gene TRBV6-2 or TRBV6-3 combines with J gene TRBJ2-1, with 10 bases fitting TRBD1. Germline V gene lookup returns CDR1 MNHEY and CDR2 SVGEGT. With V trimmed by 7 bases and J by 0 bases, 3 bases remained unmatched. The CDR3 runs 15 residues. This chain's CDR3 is CASTDRGSSYNEQFF. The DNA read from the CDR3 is TGTGCCAGCACGGACAGGGGGAGCTCCTACAATGAG.

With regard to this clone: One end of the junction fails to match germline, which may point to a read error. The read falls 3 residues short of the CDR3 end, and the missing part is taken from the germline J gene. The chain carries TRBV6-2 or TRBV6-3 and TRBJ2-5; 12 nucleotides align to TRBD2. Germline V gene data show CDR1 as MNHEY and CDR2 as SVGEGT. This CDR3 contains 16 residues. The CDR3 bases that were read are TGTGCCAGCAGTACAGGACTAGCGGGGCGACAAGGGACC. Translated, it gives CASSTGLAGRQGT. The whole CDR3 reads CASSTGLAGRQGTQYF.

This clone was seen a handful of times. The covered CDR3 bases are TGTGCCAGCTCTCCAAAAGGGGGCCAGCCC. Protein: CASSPKGGQP. The full-length CDR3 reads as CASSPKGGQPQHF. V is TRBV18 and J is TRBJ1-5; 7 positions match TRBD1. The read falls 3 residues short of the CDR3 end, and the missing part is taken from the germline J gene. With 6 bases clipped from V and 7 bases from J, the junction kept 6 bases outside the gene matches. The germline CDR1 and CDR2 sequences are KGHSH and LQKENI. The CDR3 totals 13 residues.